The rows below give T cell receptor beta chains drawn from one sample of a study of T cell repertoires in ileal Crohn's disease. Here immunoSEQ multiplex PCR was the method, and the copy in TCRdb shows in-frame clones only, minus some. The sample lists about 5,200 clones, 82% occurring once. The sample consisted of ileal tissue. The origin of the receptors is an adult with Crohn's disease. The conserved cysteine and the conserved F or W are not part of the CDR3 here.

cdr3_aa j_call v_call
ASSQGRFELWDNEQF TRBJ2-1 TRBV4-1
ASSIRQDGTQY TRBJ2-5 TRBV14
ASSLASGSFNEQF TRBJ2-1 TRBV5-1
ASSLLGGTEAF TRBJ1-1 TRBV5-4
AADGTNKYNEQF TRBJ2-1 TRBV6-1
ASSAEDSGSNQPQH TRBJ1-5 TRBV25-1
ASSEDRYTEAF TRBJ1-1 TRBV18
ASSFFTEETQY TRBJ2-5 TRBV7-2
ASSLWGSGGQETQY TRBJ2-5 TRBV5-6
ASSWGHTGGKETQY TRBJ2-5 TRBV5-1
ASSEGRVYEQY TRBJ2-7 TRBV2
ASSNRGQAEAF TRBJ1-1 TRBV25-1
SALDGSNEKLF TRBJ1-4 TRBV29-1
ASSLDRYYEQY TRBJ2-7 TRBV5-1
ASSINGRDSPLH TRBJ1-6 TRBV19
ASSLIPGGSYEQY TRBJ2-7 TRBV5-1
ASSFGGLNQPQH TRBJ1-5 TRBV7-9
ASSLRDYRLETQY TRBJ2-5 TRBV28
ASSEAGTYGYT TRBJ1-2 TRBV25-1
ASSHKTSEDYGYT TRBJ1-2 TRBV6-6
ASSLEGLADTQY TRBJ2-3 TRBV5-6
ASSPRGPLGEQY TRBJ2-7 TRBV7-3
ASIEQGVAGYT TRBJ1-2 TRBV5-6
ASSADSRPSRDTQY TRBJ2-3 TRBV11-2
AWKWGWGANTGELF TRBJ2-2 TRBV30
ASSLGLSSGILLEQY TRBJ2-7 TRBV13
ASSPTSGGDSYEQY TRBJ2-7 TRBV5-1
ASSSRTGSGANVLT TRBJ2-6 TRBV19
ASSPLQGGDSNQPQH TRBJ1-5 TRBV18
SLGPEDRNYGYT TRBJ1-2 TRBV29-1